This T cell receptor (beta chain) came from a study of untreated major depressive disorder. About this clone itself: The antigen is unknown.

Blood, around 30 ml, was drawn into EDTA tubes. Whole-study results and caveats: Sequencing showed nonsignificant TRBV25-01 and TRBV02-01 differences matching flow cytometry.

CDR1 and CDR2 (germline): MNHNS, SASEGT. The trim removed 1 base at V and 6 bases at J, leaving 9 bases unmatched. CDR3 length: 15 amino acids. Produced via immunoSEQ multiplex PCR; TCRdb's table is partial and in-frame only. The sample consists of some 21,000 clones, over 75% of them appearing once. The V and J genes are TRBV6-1 and TRBJ2-7; 7 bases agree with TRBD1. Sequencing was done on a sample of CD4+ T cells from PBMCs. The receptor was isolated from a woman in her thirties in good health. The CDR3 DNA reads TGTGCCAGCAGTGAAGTTTCCGTGGCAGGGGGCGAGCAGTACTTC. Protein: CASSEVSVAGGEQYF.